The 27 T cell receptor beta chains below come from one sample, sequenced in a study of CD8 T cells in Susac syndrome. The RNA, about 0.5 to 1 ug, was put through reverse transcription using random hexamers. Via MiXCR, TCRdb re-called the immunoSEQ multiplex PCR reads, giving one row per CDR3 protein. The data contain under 70,000 distinct CDR3 sequences, around 93% of them singletons. The sample was CD8+ T cells from PBMCs. The receptors here all came from a human donor with Susac syndrome.

The V gene is TRBV27, the J gene TRBJ1-5; a possible D gene is TRBD1 (5 bases). With 3 bases removed from V and 6 bases from J, the gap between germline ends came to 12 bases. The CDR3 sequence is 14 residues long. CDR1 is MNHEY and CDR2 is SMNVEV in the germline V gene (reference sequence). This CDR3 reads CASSLKGLAQPQHF. The CDR3 nucleotides are TGTGCCAGCAGTTTGAAGGGGCTCGCTCAGCCCCAGCATTTT.

The CDR3 bases are TGTGCCAGCAGGACAACAGGGCTTAGCAATCAGCCCCAGCATTTT. It encodes CASRTTGLSNQPQHF. V and J are TRBV6-2 or TRBV6-3 and TRBJ1-5; D is possibly TRBD1 (6 bases). CDR3 length: 15 residues. Germline CDR1 and CDR2: MNHEY and SVGEGT. Trimming took 6 bases from V and 0 from J, leaving 12 bases between them.

This chain joins TRBV4-3 and TRBJ1-1; 7 positions agree with TRBD1. Per the germline V gene, CDR1 is LGHNA and CDR2 is YSLEER. Losses at the gene ends were 0 bases for V and 1 base for J; bases not matched to a gene: 5. The CDR3 has 16 residues. The CDR3 DNA follows: TGCGCCAGCAGCCAAGATTTTCGACAGGGGAACACTGAAGCTTTCTTT. Encoded protein: CASSQDFRQGNTEAFF.

The rearrangement joins TRBV7-9 to TRBJ2-5; D not certain. This CDR3 spans 13 amino acids. Trimming took off 1 base at V and 1 base at J, with 4 bases between the two ends. CDR1 and CDR2 (germline): SEHNR, FQNEAQ (reference sequence). CDR3 loop: CASSLVRQETQYF. CDR3 DNA: TGTGCCAGCAGCTTAGTTCGCCAAGAGACCCAGTACTTC.

The chain recombines TRBV5-4 with TRBJ2-3; D remains unclear. V was pared by 1 base and J by 4 bases, with 4 bases between. The CDR3 spans 12 residues. Germline loops: CDR1 SGHNT, CDR2 YYREEE (reference sequence). The DNA for the CDR3 is TGTGCCAGCAGCTTGACGTCAGATACGCAGTATTTT. It yields the protein CASSLTSDTQYF. Complete variable domain (other parts from reference TRBV5-4 and TRBJ2-3): ETGVTQSPTHLIKTRGQQVTLRCSSQSGHNTVSWYQQALGQGPQFIFQYYREEENGRGNFPPRFSGLQFPNYSSELNVNALELDDSALYLCASSLTSDTQYFGPGTRLTVL.

The gene calls are TRBV4-2 and TRBJ2-3; possibly TRBD2 for D (6 bases). The CDR3 length is 16 residues. The V end was cut by 0 bases, the J end by 0 bases, with 10 bases between. The germline CDR1 and CDR2 sequences are LGHNA and YNFKEQ. CDR3 sequence reads: CASSQDAGRSTDTQYF. In DNA form, the CDR3 reads TGTGCCAGCAGCCAAGATGCGGGACGTAGCACAGATACGCAGTATTTT.

This clonotype turned up a few times. V is TRBV6-2 or TRBV6-3 and J is TRBJ1-2; no reliable D call. This CDR3 contains 13 residues. V lost 10 bases to trimming and J lost 6 bases, with 18 bases between them. From germline, CDR1 is MNHEY and CDR2 SVGEGT. The DNA for the CDR3 is TGTGCCACCGCGAAATGGACGATTCATGGCTACACCTTC. Its translation is CATAKWTIHGYTF.

The gene calls are TRBV9 and TRBJ1-1; no firm D call. Trimming cost V 4 bases and J 5 bases, with 18 bases left between them. Germline-derived CDR1 and CDR2 are SGDLS and YYNGEE. This CDR3 spans 15 amino acids. The CDR3 loop reads CASSPRDTPGTEAFF. The CDR3, as DNA: TGTGCCAGCAGCCCCCGAGACACCCCGGGGACTGAAGCTTTCTTT.

The rearrangement links TRBV12-5 to TRBJ1-6, with a tentative D call TRBD1 (6 bases). The CDR3 spans 17 residues. Germline V lookup: CDR1 LGHNT, CDR2 FRNRAP. V was clipped by 0 bases and J by 8 bases, with 17 bases between them. The chain's CDR3 is CASGLVLGGSRYSPLHF. The CDR3 region has the DNA TGTGCTAGTGGTTTGGTACTGGGGGGCTCCCGGTATTCACCCCTCCACTTT.

This sequence joins TRBV28 and TRBJ1-6; 7 positions agree with TRBD1. The trim removed 2 bases at V and 9 bases at J, leaving 4 bases unmatched. Germline-derived CDR1 and CDR2 are MDHEN and SYDVKM. This CDR3 contains 14 residues. The CDR3 region is CASSLEGAGSPLHF. In DNA form, the CDR3 reads TGTGCCAGCAGTTTAGAGGGGGCTGGTTCACCCCTCCACTTT.

The V call is TRBV6-1, the J call TRBJ1-2, with D uncertain. The germline V gene encodes CDR1 MNHNS and CDR2 SASEGT. The CDR3 has 14 residues. V lost 1 base and J 3 bases, leaving 9 bases between the germline ends. The CDR3 bases are TGTGCCAGCAGTGAAGGAGAGTCATACTATGGCTACACCTTC. It is translated as CASSEGESYYGYTF.

The V gene is TRBV9, the J gene TRBJ2-7; D gene ambiguous. CDR1 SGDLS and CDR2 YYNGEE come from the germline V gene. The CDR3 spans 12 residues. V lost 1 base, J lost 6 bases, and 8 bases lay in between. The CDR3 DNA reads TGTGCCAGCAGCGTACTACCAGGCGAGCAGTACTTC. It yields the protein CASSVLPGEQYF.

In this sample, this clonotype turned up once. V and J are TRBV7-6 and TRBJ2-1; 10 positions match TRBD2. The V gene's germline CDR1 is SGHVS and CDR2 FNYEAQ. J lost 5 bases, V lost 5 bases, and 9 bases had no gene match. The CDR3 is 16 amino acids. The CDR3 DNA sequence: TGTGCCAGCAGCCCATCGGGACTAGCGACAAACAATGAGCAGTTCTTC. As protein: CASSPSGLATNNEQFF.

The chain links TRBV15 to TRBJ2-3; maybe TRBD2 (6 bases). Trimming shortened V by 1 base and J by 14 bases, and 19 bases separated the two germline ends. This CDR3 region has 14 residues. Germline V gene lookup returns CDR1 LNHNV and CDR2 YYDKDF (reference sequence). CDR3 coding DNA: TGTGCCACCAGCAGAGCCGTGGGGGACTCGATTGGGTATTTT. Translating it yields CATSRAVGDSIGYF.

The CDR3 sequence: CASSNLAGGTDEQFF. CDR3 coding DNA: TGTGCCAGCAGTAATCTAGCGGGGGGTACGGATGAGCAGTTCTTC. The gene calls are TRBV7-9 and TRBJ2-1; 11 bases line up with TRBD2. The ends lost 6 bases at V and 8 bases at J; junction bases unmatched: 9. Germline CDR1 reads SEHNR; CDR2 reads FQNEAQ (reference sequence). The CDR3 spans 15 residues. Variable domain in full (rest from reference TRBV7-9 and TRBJ2-1): DTGVSQNPRHKITKRGQNVTFRCDPISEHNRLYWYRQTLGQGPEFLTYFQNEAQLEKSRLLSDRFSAERPKGSFSTLEIQRTEQGDSAMYLCASSNLAGGTDEQFFGPGTRLTVL.

The chain is built from TRBV4-1 and TRBJ1-1, with a tentative D call TRBD1 (6 bases). Trimming stripped 4 bases from V and 3 bases from J, with 15 bases between. The CDR3 runs to 15 residues. Looked up from germline, CDR1 is MGHRA and CDR2 is YSYEKL. The CDR3 region has the DNA TGCGCCAGCAGCCCACCGCGGAACAGGGACACTGAAGCTTTCTTT. Translated, it gives CASSPPRNRDTEAFF.

This chain joins TRBV7-8 and TRBJ1-5, with D maybe TRBD1 (5 bases). Germline V CDR1 and CDR2: SGHVS, FQNEAQ. Trimming removed 1 base from V and 6 bases from J, with 22 bases in between. This CDR3 is 18 amino acids long. CDR3 protein: CASSLVVTPNPGSQPQHF. CDR3 DNA sequence: TGTGCCAGCAGCTTAGTGGTCACCCCTAATCCAGGGAGTCAGCCCCAGCATTTT.

The chain couples TRBV7-9 to TRBJ2-5, with 7 bases identical to TRBD1. J lost 2 bases, V lost 5 bases, and 8 bases had no gene match. Germline V lookup: CDR1 SEHNR, CDR2 FQNEAQ (reference sequence). This CDR3 has 15 amino acids. CDR3: CASSARQGQQETQYF. Here the CDR3 DNA reads TGTGCCAGCAGCGCACGACAGGGCCAACAAGAGACCCAGTACTTC.

The V and J genes are TRBV7-4 and TRBJ2-7, with 12 bases aligning to TRBD2. The CDR3 sequence is 15 residues long. Trimming took 7 bases from V and 2 from J; bases not matched to a gene: 6. The germline gives CDR1 SGHVT, CDR2 SQSDAQ. The CDR3 bases are TGTGCCAGCACCCCCAGACTAGCGGGGGCCTACGAGCAGTACTTC. It specifies CASTPRLAGAYEQYF.

The chain couples TRBV18 to TRBJ1-6; no reliable D call. This CDR3 is built from 15 residues. The V gene's germline CDR1 is KGHSH and CDR2 LQKENI. Deletions cut 1 base from V and 9 bases from J, with 13 bases between. The CDR3 spells CASSPRREVRSPLHF. The CDR3 DNA reads TGTGCCAGCTCACCACGGCGGGAAGTACGTTCACCCCTCCACTTT.

The chain has TRBV27 and TRBJ1-4; perhaps TRBD1 as D (5 bases). From germline, CDR1 is MNHEY and CDR2 SMNVEV (reference sequence). V was cut by 5 bases and J by 5 bases, with 15 bases left in between. The CDR3 has 15 amino acids. CDR3 sequence: CASSPDSSLNEKLFF. CDR3 coding DNA: TGTGCCAGCAGTCCTGACAGTTCTCTCAATGAAAAACTGTTTTTT.

This clonotype was counted between two and nine times. The chain is built from TRBV6-1 and TRBJ1-5; the D gene is possibly TRBD1 (5 bases). The CDR3 loop spans 16 amino acids. Germline CDR1 reads MNHNS; CDR2 reads SASEGT. Trimming cost V 2 bases and J 2 bases, with 13 bases left between them. CDR3 DNA sequence: TGTGCCAGCAGTGAACTGCAGGGCACTGGCAATCAGCCCCAGCATTTT. Amino acid sequence: CASSELQGTGNQPQHF.

The genes are TRBV7-8 and TRBJ1-5; tentatively, D is TRBD1 (6 bases). Germline values: CDR1 SGHVS, CDR2 FQNEAQ. This CDR3 region has 17 residues. V was clipped by 2 bases and J by 0 bases, with 14 bases between them. CDR3 region: CASSLRRTDPSNQPQHF. The CDR3 nucleotides are TGTGCCAGCAGCTTACGACGGACAGACCCTAGCAATCAGCCCCAGCATTTT.

The chain couples TRBV9 to TRBJ2-7; D is perhaps TRBD1 or TRBD2 (5 bases each). The CDR3 totals 17 residues. Trimming shortened V by 3 bases and J by 2 bases, and 21 bases separated the two germline ends. The germline CDR1 and CDR2 sequences are SGDLS and YYNGEE. The CDR3 spells CASSDSGVGGPTYEQYF. In DNA form, the CDR3 reads TGTGCCAGCAGCGACTCAGGTGTTGGGGGACCTACCTACGAGCAGTACTTC.

The genes are TRBV4-3 and TRBJ2-7; D might be TRBD2 (6 bases). Trimming cost V 1 base and J 2 bases, with 9 bases left between them. The germline gives CDR1 LGHNA, CDR2 YSLEER. This CDR3 region has 14 residues. As DNA, the CDR3 is TGCGCCAGCAGCCAAGGGCGGGGAACCTACGAGCAGTACTTC. Residues: CASSQGRGTYEQYF.

The chain combines TRBV9 with TRBJ2-1; 11 positions match TRBD1. The germline V gene has CDR1 SGDLS and CDR2 YYNGEE. This CDR3 region has 15 residues. After removal of 2 bases from V and 4 bases from J, the junction contained 2 bases not matched to a gene. This CDR3 is CASSVGTGGYNEQFF. The CDR3 nucleotides are TGTGCCAGCAGCGTCGGGACAGGGGGTTACAATGAGCAGTTCTTC.

This chain connects TRBV12-3 or TRBV12-4 to TRBJ1-5; perhaps TRBD1 as D (6 bases). The CDR3 is 15 amino acids. Trimming removed 4 bases from V and 6 bases from J, with 16 bases in between. CDR3 amino acids: CASSSIQGMPQPQHF. Written as DNA, the CDR3 is TGTGCCAGCAGTTCGATACAGGGTATGCCTCAGCCCCAGCATTTT.